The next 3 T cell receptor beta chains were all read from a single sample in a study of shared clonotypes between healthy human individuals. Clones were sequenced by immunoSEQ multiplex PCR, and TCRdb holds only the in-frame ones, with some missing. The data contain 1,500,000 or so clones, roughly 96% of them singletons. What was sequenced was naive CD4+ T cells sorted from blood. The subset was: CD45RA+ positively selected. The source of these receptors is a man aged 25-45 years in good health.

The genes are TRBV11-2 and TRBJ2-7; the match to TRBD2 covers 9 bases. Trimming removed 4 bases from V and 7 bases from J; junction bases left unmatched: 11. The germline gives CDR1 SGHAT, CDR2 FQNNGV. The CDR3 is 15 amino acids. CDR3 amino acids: CASSSPTSGAREQYF. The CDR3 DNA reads TGTGCCAGCAGCTCGCCGACTAGCGGCGCACGGGAGCAGTACTTC. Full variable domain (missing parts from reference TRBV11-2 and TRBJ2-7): EAGVAQSPRYKIIEKRQSVAFWCNPISGHATLYWYQQILGQGPKLLIQFQNNGVVDDSQLPKDRFSAERLKGVDSTLKIQPAKLEDSAVYLCASSSPTSGAREQYFGPGTRLTVT.

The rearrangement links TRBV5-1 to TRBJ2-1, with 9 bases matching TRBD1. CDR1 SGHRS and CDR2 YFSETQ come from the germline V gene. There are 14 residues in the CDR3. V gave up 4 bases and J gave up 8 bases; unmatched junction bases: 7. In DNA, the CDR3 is TGCGCCAGCAGCACAACAGGGGGCCGAGATGAGCAGTTCTTC. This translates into CASSTTGGRDEQFF.

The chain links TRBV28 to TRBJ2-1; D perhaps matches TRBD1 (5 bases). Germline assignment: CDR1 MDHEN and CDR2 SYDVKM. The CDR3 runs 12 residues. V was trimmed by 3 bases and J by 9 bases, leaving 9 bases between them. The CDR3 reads CASSFQGSEQFF. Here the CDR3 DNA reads TGTGCCAGCAGTTTTCAGGGTAGTGAGCAGTTCTTC.